Described below is a single T cell receptor (beta chain) sequence and its context. Its specificity is not known. The data originate from a study of blood T cells in healthy people across ages. This CDR3 has 14 amino acids. V shed 4 bases and J 11 bases; nucleotides not matched to a gene: 6. Germline V lookup: CDR1 SEHNR, CDR2 FQNEAQ (reference sequence). Using a J-beta primer mix together with a sample-barcoded 5' primer, a second PCR was run for roughly 6 to 11 cycles. TCRdb reprocessed the 5' RACE reads with MiXCR, giving one entry per CDR3 protein. The table has approximately 1.5 million distinct CDR3 sequences, roughly a third seen once. General study findings and limits: Older age coincided with a roughly linear decline in TCR beta diversity per million T cells. Strong correlation existed between TCR beta diversity and naive T cell percentage. Since the PBMCs were unsorted, naive and antigen-experienced cells could not be conclusively compared. Diversity was higher, and naive CD4+ cells more numerous, in long-lived donors than in aged donors.

The sequenced sample was blood. The sequence derives from a young woman in good health. The chain joins TRBV7-9 to TRBJ1-6, with 9 bases matching TRBD1. CDR3 protein: CASSSGQGRTPLHF. CDR3 in DNA: TGTGCCAGCAGCTCCGGACAGGGGAGGACACCCCTCCACTTT.